The next 21 T cell receptor beta chains were all read from a single sample in a study of blood T cell repertoires in COVID-19. The protocol was immunoSEQ multiplex PCR, while the TCRdb copy is restricted to in-frame clones and leaves out a portion. The data hold some 220,000 clones, with approximately 90% observed a single time. Sequencing was done on a sample of PBMCs or T cells enriched from blood (not recorded which). These receptors were taken from a woman aged 18 to 35 in a cohort exposed to, infected with or recovered from COVID-19 (not recorded which).

The V call is TRBV5-1, the J call TRBJ2-4; maybe TRBD2 (5 bases). Trimming stripped 4 bases from V and 9 bases from J, with 17 bases between. Germline assignment: CDR1 SGHRS and CDR2 YFSETQ. The CDR3 runs 14 residues. The CDR3 DNA follows: TGCGCCAGCAGCGCGACGCAAGGGAGCGCCATTCAGTACTTC. Its protein product is CASSATQGSAIQYF. Supplemented by reference TRBV5-1 and TRBJ2-4, the full variable domain reads KAGVTQTPRYLIKTRGQQVTLSCSPISGHRSVSWYQQTPGQGLQFLFEYFSETQRNKGNFPGRFSGRQFSNSRSEMNVSTLELGDSALYLCASSATQGSAIQYFGAGTRLSVL.

The CDR3: CASSFRGLGNTEAFF. As DNA, the CDR3 is TGTGCCAGCAGCTTCAGGGGGCTCGGGAACACTGAAGCTTTCTTT. The chain has TRBV5-6 and TRBJ1-1; 8 bases are a match to TRBD1. V shed 2 bases, J shed 1 base, and the junction held 4 bases outside the gene matches. The CDR3 has 15 residues. Per germline, CDR1 SGHDT and CDR2 YYEEEE.

The V and J genes are TRBV4-1 and TRBJ2-3, with 8 bases that match TRBD2. CDR1 is MGHRA and CDR2 is YSYEKL in the germline V gene. Trimming removed 0 bases from V and 2 bases from J; junction bases left unmatched: 7. CDR3 length: 17 residues. In DNA, the CDR3 is TGCGCCAGCAGCCAAGAAAAGGCTAGCGGGTTCACAGATACGCAGTATTTT. This gives the protein CASSQEKASGFTDTQYF.

About this clone itself: Given a much more abundant clone one base away, this may be a read error. The chain links TRBV12-3 or TRBV12-4 to TRBJ1-2; 9 bases match TRBD1. V lost 6 bases and J lost 5; bases outside the gene matches: 1. This CDR3 is built from 12 residues. The CDR3 region is CASRGTGYGYTF. The CDR3 coding sequence is TGTGCCAGCAGGGGGACAGGGTATGGCTACACCTTC.

V gene TRBV19 combines with J gene TRBJ1-2; no firm D call. Trimming took off 9 bases at V and 2 bases at J, with 16 bases between the two ends. The CDR3 covers 14 residues. Germline lookup yields CDR1 LNHDA and CDR2 SQIVND (reference sequence). The CDR3 DNA is TGTGCCAGCCAATTGATAGGAGGGAACTATGGCTACACCTTC. Amino acids: CASQLIGGNYGYTF.

The V and J genes are TRBV9 and TRBJ2-3, with 7 bases lining up with TRBD1. CDR1 is SGDLS and CDR2 is YYNGEE in the germline V gene. This CDR3 comprises 16 residues. After removal of 4 bases from V and 2 bases from J, the junction contained 10 bases not matched to a gene. The CDR3 loop is CASSPWDSDNTDTQYF. The DNA for the CDR3 is TGTGCCAGCAGCCCCTGGGACAGCGATAACACAGATACGCAGTATTTT.

This chain joins TRBV19 and TRBJ1-1; 9 positions match TRBD1. The germline V gene has CDR1 LNHDA and CDR2 SQIVND (reference sequence). The CDR3 is 17 amino acids. The V segment lost 5 bases and the J segment 7 bases; nucleotides outside the gene matches: 17. The CDR3 DNA follows: TGTGCCAGTAGTCCCTTATATACAGGGGGCGCGTCCCATGAAGCTTTCTTT. Amino acids: CASSPLYTGGASHEAFF.

J is TRBJ2-1 and V is TRBV27; 11 bases are shared with TRBD2. The CDR3 is 15 amino acids. Germline CDR1 MNHEY, CDR2 SMNVEV (reference sequence). V gave up 7 bases and J gave up 2 bases; unmatched junction bases: 4. Here the CDR3 DNA reads TGTGCCAGCACCATTAGCGGGGGGGCCTACAATGAGCAGTTCTTC. Its protein is CASTISGGAYNEQFF.

The V gene is TRBV28, the J gene TRBJ1-5; the match to TRBD1 covers 9 bases. The germline gives CDR1 MDHEN, CDR2 SYDVKM. The junction had 12 bases not matched to a gene; V was cut back by 2 bases and J by 4 bases. The CDR3 covers 18 residues. The CDR3, as DNA: TGTGCCAGCAGTTTACCCAACCCACAGGGGGCTGGGAATCAGCCCCAGCATTTT. It codes for CASSLPNPQGAGNQPQHF. The full variable domain, in which reference TRBV28 and TRBJ1-5 provide the parts outside the CDR3, is DVKVTQSSRYLVKRTGEKVFLECVQDMDHENMFWYRQDPGLGLRLIYFSYDVKMKEKGDIPEGYSVSREKKERFSLILESASTNQTSMYLCASSLPNPQGAGNQPQHFGDGTRLSIL.

V is TRBV3-1 (or the pseudogene TRBV3-2) and J is TRBJ2-1, with a tentative D call TRBD2 (6 bases). Germline CDR1 and CDR2: LGHDT and YNNKEL (reference sequence). The CDR3 extends over 14 amino acids. V lost 4 bases and J lost 12, with 19 bases in between. The CDR3 here is CASSPRGRPVTQFF. The CDR3 DNA is TGTGCCAGCAGCCCCCGAGGGAGGCCAGTAACGCAGTTCTTC.

The rearrangement joins TRBV18 to TRBJ2-5, with TRBD2 matching 12 bases. Germline lookup yields CDR1 KGHSH and CDR2 LQKENI. This CDR3 region has 15 residues. The trim removed 4 bases at V and 4 bases at J, leaving 4 bases unmatched. The CDR3 is CASSRGLAGLETQYF. The CDR3 DNA reads TGTGCCAGCTCACGGGGACTAGCGGGCTTAGAGACCCAGTACTTC.

V and J are TRBV4-1 and TRBJ1-1, with D perhaps matching TRBD1 (5 bases). The CDR3 has 13 amino acids. V lost 6 bases and J 4 bases, leaving 12 bases between the germline ends. Germline CDR1 and CDR2: MGHRA and YSYEKL. As DNA, the CDR3 is TGCGCCAGCAGTATGCAGGGTGGCACTGAAGCTTTCTTT. It translates to CASSMQGGTEAFF.

In nucleotides, the CDR3 is TGTGCCAGTAGTATAGAGGCGGAGAATAATTCACCCCTCCACTTT. Translating gives CASSIEAENNSPLHF. This sequence joins TRBV19 and TRBJ1-6; D is undetermined. Trimming pared 0 bases from V and 5 bases from J, leaving 8 bases between. Germline CDR1 reads LNHDA; CDR2 reads SQIVND (reference sequence). The CDR3 is 15 residues long.

The rearrangement links TRBV29-1 to TRBJ1-2; TRBD1 might be the D (6 bases). CDR3 length: 15 amino acids. V was pared by 7 bases and J by 9 bases, with 27 bases between. CDR1 is SQVTM, CDR2 ANQGSEA, per germline. The CDR3, as DNA: TGCAGCGCCGACGGGGGGCCGCTGTCCGGGTTTAGCTACACCTTC. Its translation is CSADGGPLSGFSYTF.

The J gene is TRBJ1-1, the V gene TRBV14, with TRBD1 matching 7 bases. Germline values: CDR1 SGHDN, CDR2 FVKESK. The CDR3 is made up of 16 amino acids. V lost 0 bases, J lost 1 base, and 5 bases stayed unmatched. In DNA form, the CDR3 reads TGTGCCAGCAGCCAAGATCTTCCAGGGGGGAACACTGAAGCTTTCTTT. The encoded protein is CASSQDLPGGNTEAFF. The full variable domain, in which reference TRBV14 and TRBJ1-1 provide the parts outside the CDR3, is EAGVTQFPSHSVIEKGQTVTLRCDPISGHDNLYWYRRVMGKEIKFLLHFVKESKQDESGMPNNRFLAERTGGTYSTLKVQPAELEDSGVYFCASSQDLPGGNTEAFFGQGTRLTVV.

This chain links TRBV18 with TRBJ1-2; 8 bases fit TRBD1. This CDR3 contains 15 residues. J was trimmed by 4 bases and V by 2 bases; bases with no gene match: 6. CDR1 is KGHSH, CDR2 LQKENI, per germline. CDR3 loop: CASSPVQGASYGYTF. CDR3 in DNA: TGTGCCAGCTCACCAGTGCAGGGGGCGAGCTATGGCTACACCTTC.

The sample holds one count of this clone. This chain uses TRBV5-8 with TRBJ1-2; D is perhaps TRBD1 (5 bases). CDR1 SGHTS and CDR2 YDEGEE come from the germline V gene. The V and J ends lost 3 bases and 0 bases respectively, with 9 bases between them. CDR3 size: 14 residues. For the CDR3, the DNA is TGTGCCAGCAGCTGGGGGGGAGCTAACTATGGCTACACCTTC. Its protein is CASSWGGANYGYTF.

V gene TRBV3-1 (or the pseudogene TRBV3-2) combines with J gene TRBJ1-2; tentatively, D is TRBD1 (5 bases). The CDR3 consists of 13 residues. Between the trimmed V and J ends, which lost 2 bases and 5 bases, there was a span of 9 bases. Germline V gives CDR1 LGHDT, CDR2 YNNKEL (reference sequence). The CDR3 sequence is CASSQTGPYGYTF. For the CDR3, the DNA is TGTGCCAGCAGCCAAACAGGCCCGTATGGCTACACCTTC.

This clone showed up just once. V usage is TRBV28 and J usage is TRBJ1-1; D is unresolved. The CDR3 is 13 residues long. V gave up 3 bases and J gave up 0 bases, with 5 bases separating them. Germline V gene lookup returns CDR1 MDHEN and CDR2 SYDVKM. The CDR3 DNA follows: TGTGCCAGCAGTTTGGACTTGAACACTGAAGCTTTCTTT. This translates into CASSLDLNTEAFF.

This chain links TRBV25-1 with TRBJ1-3; unclear D gene. CDR1 is MGHDK and CDR2 is SYGVNS in the germline V gene. This CDR3 is built from 15 residues. The V end was cut by 0 bases, the J end by 0 bases, with 6 bases between. The CDR3 is CASSEYKSSGNTIYF. Written as DNA, the CDR3 is TGTGCCAGCAGTGAATATAAGAGCTCTGGAAACACCATATATTTT.

This rearrangement joins TRBV19 to TRBJ1-1; D gene uncertain. The CDR3 length is 15 residues. Trimming cost V 9 bases and J 11 bases, with 28 bases left between them. In germline, CDR1 is LNHDA, CDR2 SQIVND (reference sequence). CDR3 residues: CASQPIQSTRSRAFF. Written as DNA, the CDR3 is TGTGCCAGCCAACCCATCCAATCTACTCGATCTAGGGCTTTCTTT.